A single sample gave rise to the 2 T cell receptor beta chains below, sequenced in a study of cytomegalovirus exposure and HLA in healthy donors. The PCR used 60 Vbeta and 13 Jbeta primers. The data were produced by immunoSEQ multiplex PCR, yet TCRdb's version contains in-frame clones alone and is incomplete. This table has approximately 150,000 clones, roughly four fifths appearing once. The sample taken for sequencing was PBMCs. These receptors all stem from a man aged 40-50 years in good health and CMV-seronegative.

The chain has TRBV6-6 and TRBJ1-1; no definite D call. V was cut by 0 bases and J by 4 bases, with 12 bases left in between. The germline V gene has CDR1 MNHNY and CDR2 SVGAGI (reference sequence). The CDR3 spans 15 residues. CDR3 loop: CASSYSTWRATEAFF. CDR3 nucleotides: TGTGCCAGCAGTTACTCGACATGGAGGGCCACTGAAGCTTTCTTT.

The count of this clone is one. V gene TRBV29-1 combines with J gene TRBJ2-7, with unresolved D. Per the germline V gene, CDR1 is SQVTM and CDR2 is ANQGSEA. The CDR3 contains 11 residues. Trimming took 4 bases from V and 3 from J, leaving 7 bases between them. The CDR3 DNA follows: TGCAGCGTTGTCGGTCACTACGAGCAGTACTTC. Its translation is CSVVGHYEQYF.